Here is one T cell receptor beta chain with its context. This CDR3 comprises 15 residues. J gave up 6 bases and V 4 bases, and 7 bases lay outside the gene matches. Per the germline V gene, CDR1 is SGHKS and CDR2 is YYEKEE (reference sequence). This specimen belongs to a study of blood T cell repertoires in COVID-19. TCRdb keeps only in-frame clones here, not all; method: immunoSEQ multiplex PCR. The profile shows under 12,000 clones, roughly 86% of them singletons. V usage is TRBV5-5 and J usage is TRBJ1-5, with 10 nucleotides matching TRBD1. The sequence derives from a man aged 50-60 years with active COVID-19. Source material: peripheral blood. CDR3: CASSPGTGVSQPQHF. CDR3 coding DNA: TGTGCCAGCAGCCCCGGGACAGGGGTTAGTCAGCCCCAGCATTTT.